The 22 T cell receptor beta chains reported below all come from one sample, sequenced in a study of T-cell reconstitution after alpha-beta-depleted transplantation in children. Unique molecular identifiers tagged the TCRbeta library. TCRdb reprocessed the PCR reads via MiXCR and lists one record per CDR3 protein. Among 600,000 to 700,000 distinct CDR3 sequences listed, 13% were seen once. Sequenced here: PBMCs, sampled before TCRalphabeta/CD19-depleted stem cell transplant. Receptor source: a girl aged 2 to 10 with congenital amegakaryocytic thrombocytopenia, due to receive a stem cell transplant.

This clonotype has a handful of counts. The chain recombines TRBV7-3 with TRBJ2-1, with D possibly TRBD2 on 5 matching bases. Trimming removed 5 bases at V and 5 bases at J, with 13 bases between. The CDR3 has 14 residues. CDR1 SGHTA and CDR2 FQGTGA come from the germline V gene. CDR3 sequence reads: CASSRNRGDNEQFF. Written as DNA, the CDR3 is TGTGCCAGCAGCAGAAATCGGGGAGACAATGAGCAGTTCTTC. The full variable domain, rest sourced from reference TRBV7-3 and TRBJ2-1, is GAGVSQTPSNKVTEKGKYVELRCDPISGHTALYWYRQSLGQGPEFLIYFQGTGAADDSGLPNDRFFAVRPEGSVSTLKIQRTERGDSAVYLCASSRNRGDNEQFFGPGTRLTVL.

The chain carries TRBV12-3 or TRBV12-4 and TRBJ1-2; D remains unclear. V was cut by 7 bases and J by 13 bases, with 22 bases left in between. This CDR3 is 13 amino acids long. CDR3 in DNA: TGTGCCAGCACCCGAGTGTATTCTGAGGGAATCACCTTC. Translated, it gives CASTRVYSEGITF.

The table lists this clonotype with a few counts. The chain carries TRBV7-2 and TRBJ2-1; the match to TRBD2 covers 11 bases. The ends lost 5 bases at V and 8 bases at J; junction bases unmatched: 5. This CDR3 comprises 14 residues. Germline assignment: CDR1 SGHTA and CDR2 FQGNSA. The chain's CDR3 is CASSRSSGGHEQFF. As DNA, the CDR3 is TGTGCCAGCAGCCGTTCTAGCGGGGGGCATGAGCAGTTCTTC.

This clonotype was recorded at least ten times. The V gene is TRBV5-1, the J gene TRBJ2-3; D may be TRBD2 (5 bases). Germline lookup yields CDR1 SGHRS and CDR2 YFSETQ. The CDR3 loop spans 15 amino acids. Trimming removed 0 bases at V and 4 bases at J, with 12 bases between. The CDR3 nucleotides read TGCGCCAGCAGCTTGGATCGGGGAGTGTCAGATACGCAGTATTTT. Translated: CASSLDRGVSDTQYF.

This clonotype was picked up a small number of times. This chain joins TRBV27 and TRBJ2-5; perhaps TRBD2 as D (5 bases). The CDR3 has 17 amino acids. The V and J ends lost 4 bases and 5 bases respectively, with 23 bases between them. Germline V gene data show CDR1 as MNHEY and CDR2 as SMNVEV (reference sequence). DNA for the CDR3: TGTGCCAGCAGTTCATCTACCCCCTTGCGGACTTCCGAGACCCAGTACTTC. Translated: CASSSSTPLRTSETQYF.

The rearrangement joins TRBV6-2 or TRBV6-3 to TRBJ2-7; 9 nucleotides align to TRBD2. This CDR3 region has 16 residues. J gave up 2 bases and V 7 bases, and 12 bases lay outside the gene matches. In germline, CDR1 is MNHEY, CDR2 SVGEGT. The CDR3 reads CASIYDGLAGTYEQYF. CDR3 in DNA: TGTGCCAGCATCTACGATGGGCTAGCGGGAACCTACGAGCAGTACTTC.

This clonotype is a singleton in its sample. A read error may account for a junction end that differs from germline. The chain employs TRBV7-8 and TRBJ2-7; a possible D gene is TRBD1 (5 bases). This CDR3 comprises 13 residues. CDR1 is SGHVS, CDR2 FQNEAQ, per germline. Here the CDR3 reads CASSLQGFDEPYF. DNA for the CDR3: TGTGCCAGCAGCTTACAGGGTTTCGACGAGCCGTACTTC.

This clonotype was detected only a few times. The V gene is TRBV20-1, the J gene TRBJ1-3; a weak D match, TRBD1 (5 bases). This CDR3 region has 13 residues. The germline V gene has CDR1 DFQATT and CDR2 SNEGSKA (reference sequence). Trimming cost V 6 bases and J 6 bases, with 15 bases left between them. CDR3 loop: CSATDNSENTIYF. The DNA of the CDR3 is TGCAGTGCAACGGACAATTCCGAAAACACCATATATTTT.

At least ten counts were recorded for this clonotype. The chain has TRBV5-1 and TRBJ2-1; 9 bases line up with TRBD1. The CDR3 has 16 residues. Germline V CDR1 and CDR2: SGHRS, YFSETQ. V trimming: 4 bases; J trimming: 4 bases; junction bases outside the gene matches: 9. The CDR3 protein is CASSRTGTGLYNEQFF. The CDR3 DNA is TGCGCCAGCAGCCGAACCGGGACAGGGCTTTACAATGAGCAGTTCTTC.

This clonotype was counted ten times or more. The rearrangement joins TRBV20-1 to TRBJ2-7; perhaps TRBD1 as D (6 bases). V lost 3 bases and J 0 bases, leaving 15 bases between the germline ends. The germline CDR1 and CDR2 sequences are DFQATT and SNEGSKA (reference sequence). The CDR3 extends over 15 amino acids. The CDR3 sequence is CSASSTGSSSYEQYF. The CDR3 DNA sequence: TGCAGTGCTAGCAGTACAGGGAGCAGCTCCTACGAGCAGTACTTC.

The genes are TRBV6-1 and TRBJ2-1; TRBD2 aligns across 10 bases. Germline V CDR1 and CDR2: MNHNS, SASEGT. J gave up 4 bases and V 3 bases, and 9 bases lay outside the gene matches. The CDR3 runs 17 residues. The CDR3 DNA sequence: TGTGCCAGCAGTGAGTTAGGACTAGCGGTAACTTACAATGAGCAGTTCTTC. Translated: CASSELGLAVTYNEQFF.

This clonotype has ten or more counts. This chain connects TRBV6-5 to TRBJ1-2, with 8 bases matching TRBD1. Germline V lookup: CDR1 MNHEY, CDR2 SVGAGI. V shed 0 bases and J 8 bases; nucleotides not matched to a gene: 11. The CDR3 consists of 16 residues. The CDR3 reads CASSYSYAGQGGGYTF. The CDR3 DNA is TGTGCCAGCAGTTACTCATACGCCGGACAGGGTGGCGGCTACACCTTC.

With regard to this clonotype: Given a much more abundant clone one base away, this may be a read error. The chain combines TRBV5-1 with TRBJ2-4; a weak D match, TRBD2 (5 bases). The V gene's germline CDR1 is SGHRS and CDR2 YFSETQ. The CDR3 has 15 amino acids. V lost 3 bases and J lost 3, with 13 bases in between. CDR3 sequence reads: CASSWWEMGKNIQYF. The DNA of the CDR3 is TGCGCCAGCAGCTGGTGGGAGATGGGCAAAAACATTCAGTACTTC.

A few counts support this clonotype. The CDR3 region has the DNA TGTGCCAGCAGTCGAGCGACAACGTCCTACGAGCAGTACTTC. Translated, it gives CASSRATTSYEQYF. The V gene is TRBV12-3 or TRBV12-4, the J gene TRBJ2-7; D is uncertain. The germline V and J ends were trimmed by 5 bases and 1 base, with 12 bases remaining between them. This CDR3 has 14 residues.

This clonotype has just a few counts. The chain uses TRBV12-3 or TRBV12-4 and TRBJ2-1; 12 nucleotides line up with TRBD2. With V trimmed by 1 base and J by 7 bases, 2 bases remained unmatched. The CDR3 consists of 15 residues. The CDR3 DNA is TGTGCCAGCAGTTTAGTTGGACTAGCGGGAAATGAGCAGTTCTTC. It specifies CASSLVGLAGNEQFF.

This clonotype came up many times. CDR3 protein: CASRAGVGDYQPQHF. The DNA of the CDR3 is TGCGCCAGCAGAGCTGGGGTGGGGGACTATCAGCCCCAGCATTTT. This sequence joins TRBV5-1 and TRBJ1-5; tentatively, D is TRBD1 (5 bases). Germline values: CDR1 SGHRS, CDR2 YFSETQ. This CDR3 region has 15 residues. The ends were cut back, 5 bases at V and 5 bases at J, with 17 bases in the middle. Based on the CDR3 plus reference TRBV5-1 and TRBJ1-5, the full variable domain is KAGVTQTPRYLIKTRGQQVTLSCSPISGHRSVSWYQQTPGQGLQFLFEYFSETQRNKGNFPGRFSGRQFSNSRSEMNVSTLELGDSALYLCASRAGVGDYQPQHFGDGTRLSIL.

The gene calls are TRBV24-1 and TRBJ2-1; 7 bases align to TRBD2. Germline loops: CDR1 KGHDR, CDR2 SFDVKD. Losses at the gene ends were 7 bases for V and 6 bases for J; bases not matched to a gene: 2. This CDR3 is built from 12 residues. The CDR3 DNA is TGTGCCACCAGCGAGCGGGGCAATGAGCAGTTCTTC. It codes for CATSERGNEQFF.

This clonotype was picked up a small number of times. This chain joins TRBV4-2 and TRBJ2-2; D is perhaps TRBD1 or TRBD2 (6 bases each). Germline V gives CDR1 LGHNA, CDR2 YNFKEQ. Trimming took off 4 bases at V and 3 bases at J, with 24 bases between the two ends. The CDR3 consists of 19 residues. In DNA form, the CDR3 reads TGTGCCAGCAGCCCGGAGGGGACACCGGTGTATCGGGACACCGGGGAGCTGTTTTTT. It encodes CASSPEGTPVYRDTGELFF.

The V call is TRBV7-8, the J call TRBJ2-3; possible D gene TRBD2, 5 bases. Germline lookup yields CDR1 SGHVS and CDR2 FQNEAQ. V was shortened by 8 bases and J by 4 bases, with 16 bases between the two germline ends. The CDR3 runs 14 residues. In DNA, the CDR3 is TGTGCCAGCGAAGGTAGAGGGCAGGCAGATACGCAGTATTTT. Its translation is CASEGRGQADTQYF.

Ten or more counts support this clonotype. This chain connects TRBV7-8 to TRBJ2-7, with D hard to call. This CDR3 has 14 amino acids. The germline CDR1 and CDR2 sequences are SGHVS and FQNEAQ. Trimming removed 1 base from V and 0 bases from J, with 7 bases in between. CDR3 region: CASSLGTHSYEQYF. The CDR3 region has the DNA TGTGCCAGCAGCTTAGGGACCCACTCCTACGAGCAGTACTTC.

This clonotype was counted ten times or more. This chain links TRBV9 with TRBJ2-1, with D possibly matching TRBD2 (6 bases). Trimming shortened V by 3 bases and J by 1 base, and 11 bases separated the two germline ends. Germline V gene sequence: CDR1 SGDLS, CDR2 YYNGEE. The length of the CDR3 is 15 residues. The CDR3 DNA sequence: TGTGCCAGCAGCGAACGGGAGCGTTCCTACAATGAGCAGTTCTTC. The encoded protein is CASSERERSYNEQFF.

This clonotype has at least ten counts. V usage is TRBV29-1 and J usage is TRBJ2-7, with TRBD2 matching over 14 bases. After removal of 6 bases from V and 6 bases from J, the junction contained 4 bases not matched to a gene. Germline CDR1 is SQVTM and CDR2 is ANQGSEA. The CDR3 consists of 13 residues. The DNA for the CDR3 is TGCAGCGTGGGGACTAGCGGGAGCTCCGAGCAGTACTTC. Encoded protein: CSVGTSGSSEQYF.